Listed below are T cell receptor beta chains from one sample, sequenced in a study of CD8 T cells in ankylosing spondylitis. TCRdb used MiXCR to reprocess the 5' RACE reads, holding one entry per CDR3 protein. The sample holds about 840,000 distinct CDR3 sequences, 12% seen once. The sequencing sample was made of blood, either unsorted or a sorted T cell fraction (not recorded which). These receptor sequences come from a male donor with ankylosing spondylitis. Both conserved end residues are part of each CDR3. A D gene is named only where the DNA matches it firmly. Not all rows give a size; the values are once, few, many and, for expanded clones, a class.

TRBV29-1	-	few	TRBJ2-7	CSVGPGRRSYEQYF	TGCAGCGTTGGACCAGGGAGGAGGTCCTACGAGCAGTACTTC
TRBV11-3	TRBD1	-	TRBJ1-1	CASSLDSQGVTEAFF	TGTGCCAGCAGCTTAGATTCCCAGGGGGTCACTGAAGCTTTCTTT
TRBV12-3/TRBV12-4	TRBD2	few	TRBJ2-2	CASSLASGRAGELFF	TGTGCCAGCAGTTTGGCTAGCGGGAGGGCCGGGGAGCTGTTTTTT
TRBV27	TRBD2	few	TRBJ2-7	CASRREGGSYEQYF	TGTGCCAGCAGAAGGGAGGGAGGCTCCTACGAGCAGTACTTC
TRBV7-6	TRBD2	-	TRBJ2-3	CASSLFAGGGSSPDTQYF	TGTGCCAGCAGCTTATTCGCGGGGGGGGGCAGCAGCCCAGATACGCAGTATTTT
TRBV28	TRBD1	many	TRBJ1-2	CASVTGQPVGGYTF	TGTGCCAGCGTTACGGGACAGCCCGTGGGAGGCTACACCTTC
TRBV5-1	-	-	TRBJ1-6	CASMEGSYNSPLHF	TGCGCCAGCATGGAGGGTTCCTATAATTCACCCCTCCACTTT
TRBV7-2	-	few	TRBJ2-7	CASSSGRGSYEQYF	TGTGCCAGCAGCTCCGGCAGGGGATCCTACGAGCAGTACTTC
TRBV7-2	TRBD2	-	TRBJ2-5	CASTDPGGETQYF	TGTGCCAGCACCGACCCGGGGGGAGAGACCCAGTACTTC
TRBV27	-	few	TRBJ1-5	CASSLKASALTRSQPQHF	TGTGCCAGCAGTTTAAAGGCTTCAGCCTTAACTCGAAGTCAGCCCCAGCATTTT
TRBV29-1	-	many	TRBJ1-2	CSTGGYTF	TGCAGCACGGGAGGCTACACCTTC
TRBV5-1	TRBD1	-	TRBJ1-1	CASSSHRGNTEAFF	TGCGCCAGCAGCTCTCACAGGGGGAACACTGAAGCTTTCTTT
TRBV12-3/TRBV12-4	-	-	TRBJ1-5	CASTRWEADQPQHF	TGTGCCAGCACCCGTTGGGAGGCGGATCAGCCCCAGCATTTT
TRBV23-1	-	-	TRBJ2-3	CASSITGHLTDTQYF	TGCGCCAGCAGTATCACAGGACATCTCACAGATACGCAGTATTTT
TRBV4-2	TRBD2	many	TRBJ2-7	CASSQVGLAGVNEQYF	TGTGCCAGCAGCCAAGTTGGACTAGCGGGAGTGAACGAGCAGTACTTC
TRBV3-1	-	-	TRBJ2-7	CASSELLAPYEQYF	TGTGCCAGCAGCGAGCTACTAGCTCCCTACGAGCAGTACTTC
TRBV7-8	-	-	TRBJ2-5	CASSLVRVLQETQYF	TGTGCCAGCAGCTTAGTTCGGGTACTCCAAGAGACCCAGTACTTC
TRBV5-1	-	-	TRBJ1-4	CASSLWRASNEKLFF	TGCGCCAGCAGCTTGTGGAGGGCGAGTAATGAAAAACTGTTTTTT
TRBV5-1	-	few	TRBJ2-7	CASKEQHATYEQYF	TGCGCCAGCAAAGAACAGCACGCAACCTACGAGCAGTACTTC
TRBV29-1	-	many	TRBJ2-7	CSVAGFRSHEQYF	TGCAGCGTTGCCGGGTTTAGATCGCACGAGCAGTACTTC
TRBV6-5	TRBD2	many	TRBJ2-3	CASSFGLAGVDTQYF	TGTGCCAGCAGTTTCGGACTAGCGGGGGTAGATACGCAGTATTTT
TRBV20-1	-	few	TRBJ2-1	CSALRGNEQFF	TGCAGTGCTTTACGTGGCAATGAGCAGTTCTTC
TRBV7-2	-	many	TRBJ2-7	CASSLNPGPYEQYF	TGTGCCAGCAGCTTAAACCCAGGGCCCTACGAGCAGTACTTC
TRBV4-3	-	many	TRBJ2-3	CASKGQWGATDTQYF	TGCGCCAGCAAAGGACAGTGGGGGGCCACAGATACGCAGTATTTT
TRBV6-2/TRBV6-3	-	-	TRBJ1-5	CASSYVRLGNQPQHF	TGTGCCAGCAGTTACGTAAGGTTAGGCAATCAGCCCCAGCATTTT
TRBV7-2	TRBD1	-	TRBJ2-7	CASSSRGSSSYEQYF	TGTGCCAGCAGCTCCAGGGGGTCTAGCTCCTACGAGCAGTACTTC
TRBV7-2	-	few	TRBJ2-7	CASSSNHREWYF	TGTGCCAGCAGTTCTAACCACAGGGAGTGGTACTTC
TRBV29-1	TRBD2	-	TRBJ2-3	CSVSGTSGGESTDTQYF	TGCAGCGTGTCCGGGACTAGCGGGGGGGAATCAACAGATACGCAGTATTTT
TRBV5-1	-	few	TRBJ2-5	CASSRAGTGGGETQYF	TGCGCCAGCAGTAGAGCCGGGACCGGAGGAGGAGAGACCCAGTACTTC
TRBV7-2	-	-	TRBJ1-1	CASSPIYGGLINTEAFF	TGTGCCAGCAGCCCTATTTACGGGGGCCTTATTAACACTGAAGCTTTCTTT
TRBV20-1	TRBD1	-	TRBJ2-3	CSARDPLNRGTSTDTQYF	TGCAGTGCTAGAGATCCCTTGAACAGGGGCACTAGCACAGATACGCAGTATTTT
TRBV27	-	few	TRBJ1-4	CASSAWGQTNEKLFF	TGTGCCAGCAGTGCCTGGGGGCAAACTAATGAAAAACTGTTTTTT
TRBV29-1	-	many	TRBJ1-2	CSAAQANYGYTF	TGCAGCGCGGCCCAGGCAAACTATGGCTACACCTTC
TRBV20-1	TRBD2	many	TRBJ2-1	CSARPTSGPAYNEQFF	TGCAGTGCTAGGCCGACTAGCGGGCCTGCCTACAATGAGCAGTTCTTC
TRBV15	-	few	TRBJ2-6	CATSRDLPSSGANVLTF	TGTGCCACCAGCAGAGATTTACCGAGCTCTGGGGCCAACGTCCTGACTTTC
TRBV10-3	-	many	TRBJ1-5	CAISESGHQPQHF	TGTGCCATCAGTGAGTCTGGGCATCAGCCCCAGCATTTT
TRBV9	-	-	TRBJ2-3	CASSVVLATDTQYF	TGTGCCAGCAGCGTCGTCCTAGCCACAGATACGCAGTATTTT
TRBV20-1	-	-	TRBJ1-1	CSASPLGQAEITEAFF	TGCAGTGCTAGTCCCCTAGGGCAGGCCGAAATCACTGAAGCTTTCTTT
TRBV7-2	-	few	TRBJ2-6	CASSLMRAGANVLTF	TGTGCCAGCAGCTTAATGAGGGCCGGGGCCAACGTCCTGACTTTC
TRBV4-3	-	many	TRBJ1-2	CASSQEGGRGYGYTF	TGCGCCAGCAGCCAAGAAGGAGGCAGGGGCTATGGCTACACCTTC
TRBV15	-	many	TRBJ2-7	CATSRDNPNWNYEQYF	TGTGCCACCAGCAGAGATAACCCCAACTGGAACTACGAGCAGTACTTC
TRBV29-1	-	many	TRBJ1-1	CSVEDLAGGGTEAFF	TGCAGCGTTGAAGATCTAGCGGGGGGCGGCACTGAAGCTTTCTTT
TRBV7-2	-	many	TRBJ1-1	CASSRSRRTEAFF	TGTGCCAGCAGTCGGTCTAGAAGGACTGAAGCTTTCTTT
TRBV5-1	TRBD1	many	TRBJ1-4	CASSSNRQGLGEKLFF	TGCGCCAGCAGCTCGAACCGACAGGGACTAGGTGAAAAACTGTTTTTT
TRBV20-1	TRBD1	few	TRBJ2-3	CSYRGPSTDTQYF	TGCAGTTACAGGGGGCCTAGCACAGATACGCAGTATTTT
TRBV10-3	TRBD1	many	TRBJ1-2	CAISEGQGRGYTF	TGTGCCATCAGTGAGGGACAGGGGAGAGGCTACACCTTC
TRBV7-2	TRBD2	-	TRBJ2-3	CASSDSGATDTQYF	TGTGCCAGCAGCGACAGCGGGGCCACAGATACGCAGTATTTT